This paragraph reports one T cell receptor beta chain. Its antigen is unknown. No much larger clone exists at a distance of one base, and base qualities are not known. This record comes from a study of cytomegalovirus exposure and HLA in healthy donors (dated by TCRdb to between 2016 and 2019). Context from the whole study: The 500 to 800 repertoires of the first cohort and the 110 or so validation repertoires were produced on the same platform, according to a later analysis. High-throughput TCR immunosequencing, statistical association of individual TCRs with disease status, and machine learning were combined to predict cytomegalovirus infection status. The aim of the study was to test whether cataloging public T cell receptors could identify signatures of past pathogen exposure. Besides the first cohort of roughly 700 subjects, a separate validation cohort made up of roughly 130 different subjects was used.

The library was produced with the immunoSEQ multiplex PCR assay. Regarding the original processing steps: A statistical classification framework was developed to diagnose cytomegalovirus status using the catalog of TCR beta chain sequences. Imported from immuneACCESS, the table was reduced by TCRdb to in-frame sequences with V and J called. These copies leave out some clones; in studies compared against another copy, an unresolved V gene accounts for under half, and the cause of the remainder is not known. V, J and clone size derive from that table, while D and trimming were established from the DNA sequence. The sample contains around 120,000 clones, roughly 90% of them found a single time. Of the sample, nearly 6.5% falls within the top ten clones. The donors were included in the validation cohort of roughly 130 subjects, a group kept apart from the approximately 700-subject first cohort. Findings and caveats that apply to the study as a whole: The authors suggested that the approach could potentially be generalized to other disease states and immunological phenotypes. Subsequent analysis determined that TCRs grouped into clusters in the first cohort also showed a tendency toward co-occurrence across the 120 validation repertoires, and 94% of cluster scores exceeded 0. In vitro tests confirmed that a few of the cytomegalovirus-associated TCR beta chains recognize cytomegalovirus antigens. A later analysis lacked HLA typing for the validation cohort, so it scored co-occurrence in that cohort across all 120 or so repertoires. Across donors, most TCR sequences were observed very rarely, whereas some public TCRs were present in many individuals. The study gave a list of some 150 TCR beta chains associated with cytomegalovirus. The classifier was reported to diagnose cytomegalovirus status with high specificity and sensitivity in both the original and validation cohorts.

The TCR originated in a woman between 18 and 29 years old in good health and CMV-seropositive. The source material was PBMCs.

The CDR3 reads CASSLGTVSYGYTF. The nucleotide sequence reads as follows: TGTGCCAGCAGCTTAGGCACAGTCAGCTATGGCTACACCTTC. The chain is made from TRBV7-8 and TRBJ1-2; the D gene cannot be named for sure. Including the terminal cysteine and phenylalanine, the CDR3 comprises 14 residues. Only CDR3 DNA remains: 42 bases, in frame from the first base. Trimming costs V 1 base and J 4 bases, and their ends lie 10 bases apart. The germline V gene specifies SGHVS as CDR1 and FQNEAQ as CDR2.